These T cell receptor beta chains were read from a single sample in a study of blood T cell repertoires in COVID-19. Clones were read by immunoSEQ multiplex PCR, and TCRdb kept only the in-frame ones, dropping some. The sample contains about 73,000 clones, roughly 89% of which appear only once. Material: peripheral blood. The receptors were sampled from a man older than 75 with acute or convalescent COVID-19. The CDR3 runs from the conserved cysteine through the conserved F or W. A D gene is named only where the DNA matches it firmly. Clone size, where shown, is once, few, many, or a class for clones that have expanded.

cdr3_nt: TGTGCCAGCAAGGAACAGGGTTCACCCCTCCACTTT
cdr3_aa: CASKEQGSPLHF
cdr3_length: 12
d_call: NA
j_call: TRBJ1-6
clone_size: NA
v_call: TRBV12-3/TRBV12-4

cdr3_nt: TGCGCCAGCAGCGAATACAGGGGTGGTATCACTGAAGCTTTCTTT
cdr3_aa: CASSEYRGGITEAFF
cdr3_length: 15
d_call: TRBD1
j_call: TRBJ1-1
clone_size: NA
v_call: TRBV5-1

cdr3_nt: TGTGCCATCACCGGTTCTAGCTCCTACAATGAGCAGTTCTTC
cdr3_aa: CAITGSSSYNEQFF
cdr3_length: 14
d_call: NA
j_call: TRBJ2-1
clone_size: NA
v_call: TRBV10-3

cdr3_nt: TGTGCCAGCAGCTTATGGGCGAGAGGGAGGACCGGGGAGCTGTTTTTT
cdr3_aa: CASSLWARGRTGELFF
cdr3_length: 16
d_call: NA
j_call: TRBJ2-2
clone_size: NA
v_call: TRBV7-3

cdr3_nt: TGTGCCAGCAGTGAGGAAGGTCGGGGAGCTTTCTTT
cdr3_aa: CASSEEGRGAFF
cdr3_length: 12
d_call: NA
j_call: TRBJ1-1
clone_size: NA
v_call: TRBV6-1

cdr3_nt: TGTGCCAGCTCACCGGACAGGGGGCGAGAACAGCCCCAGCATTTT
cdr3_aa: CASSPDRGREQPQHF
cdr3_length: 15
d_call: TRBD1
j_call: TRBJ1-5
clone_size: NA
v_call: TRBV18

cdr3_nt: TGTGCCAGCTCACCCGGACAGGCGGTTGAAAAACTGTTTTTT
cdr3_aa: CASSPGQAVEKLFF
cdr3_length: 14
d_call: TRBD1
j_call: TRBJ1-4
clone_size: NA
v_call: TRBV18

cdr3_nt: TGCGCCAGCAGCTTGCAGATGAATGAGCAGTTCTTC
cdr3_aa: CASSLQMNEQFF
cdr3_length: 12
d_call: NA
j_call: TRBJ2-1
clone_size: NA
v_call: TRBV5-1

cdr3_nt: TGTGCCAGCAGCTTGGGGGCTAATGAGCAGTACTTC
cdr3_aa: CASSLGANEQYF
cdr3_length: 12
d_call: NA
j_call: TRBJ2-7
clone_size: NA
v_call: TRBV7-9

cdr3_nt: TGTGCCAGCAGTGAATGGATTAGCAGCTACAATGAGCAGTTCTTC
cdr3_aa: CASSEWISSYNEQFF
cdr3_length: 15
d_call: NA
j_call: TRBJ2-1
clone_size: NA
v_call: TRBV2

cdr3_nt: TGTGCCAGCAGTGCTACTCTGACGGGAGGAACCGGGGAGCTGTTTTTT
cdr3_aa: CASSATLTGGTGELFF
cdr3_length: 16
d_call: TRBD2
j_call: TRBJ2-2
clone_size: NA
v_call: TRBV2

cdr3_nt: TGTGCCAGCTCACCCGGGACACTTAAGGGGAATGAGCAGTTCTTC
cdr3_aa: CASSPGTLKGNEQFF
cdr3_length: 15
d_call: NA
j_call: TRBJ2-1
clone_size: NA
v_call: TRBV18

cdr3_nt: TGTGCCAGTAGTATTACATGGACAGGGTGGGATCAGCCCCAGCATTTT
cdr3_aa: CASSITWTGWDQPQHF
cdr3_length: 16
d_call: TRBD1
j_call: TRBJ1-5
clone_size: NA
v_call: TRBV19

cdr3_nt: TGCGCCAGCAGCTTGGGGGAGGGCCTCATGAACACTGAAGCTTTCTTT
cdr3_aa: CASSLGEGLMNTEAFF
cdr3_length: 16
d_call: NA
j_call: TRBJ1-1
clone_size: NA
v_call: TRBV5-1

cdr3_nt: TGTGCCAGTAGTATCATCGGACAGTCGAATAATCAGCCCCAGCATTTT
cdr3_aa: CASSIIGQSNNQPQHF
cdr3_length: 16
d_call: NA
j_call: TRBJ1-5
clone_size: NA
v_call: TRBV19

cdr3_nt: TGTGCCATCAGTGAGTCGCCAGTTTACGAGCAGTACTTC
cdr3_aa: CAISESPVYEQYF
cdr3_length: 13
d_call: NA
j_call: TRBJ2-7
clone_size: few
v_call: TRBV10-3

cdr3_nt: TGCGCCAGCTTATCCGGGACAAACACCGGGGAGCTGTTTTTT
cdr3_aa: CASLSGTNTGELFF
cdr3_length: 14
d_call: NA
j_call: TRBJ2-2
clone_size: NA
v_call: TRBV5-1

cdr3_nt: TGTGCCAGCAGCCAATTTACAGGGTCCCAAGAGACCCAGTACTTC
cdr3_aa: CASSQFTGSQETQYF
cdr3_length: 15
d_call: NA
j_call: TRBJ2-5
clone_size: NA
v_call: TRBV14

cdr3_nt: TGCAGCGTTTCCTTGGCGGGGCGAAACACCGGGGAGCTGTTTTTT
cdr3_aa: CSVSLAGRNTGELFF
cdr3_length: 15
d_call: NA
j_call: TRBJ2-2
clone_size: NA
v_call: TRBV29-1

cdr3_nt: TGTGCCATCAGTGAGTTGGACAGGGCCAACGGCTACACCTTC
cdr3_aa: CAISELDRANGYTF
cdr3_length: 14
d_call: TRBD1
j_call: TRBJ1-2
clone_size: NA
v_call: TRBV10-3

cdr3_nt: TGTGCCAGTACCCCGGGACAGGGGGCGTATCAGCCCCAGCATTTT
cdr3_aa: CASTPGQGAYQPQHF
cdr3_length: 15
d_call: TRBD1
j_call: TRBJ1-5
clone_size: NA
v_call: TRBV19

cdr3_nt: TGTGCCAGCAGGAAGGGACTTCCTTATAAGTACTGGAAGGTTGGCAATCAGCCCCAGCATTTT
cdr3_aa: CASRKGLPYKYWKVGNQPQHF
cdr3_length: 21
d_call: NA
j_call: TRBJ1-5
clone_size: NA
v_call: TRBV21-1

cdr3_nt: TGTGCCAGCTCACCACAGGGAGGCGAGACCCAGTACTTC
cdr3_aa: CASSPQGGETQYF
cdr3_length: 13
d_call: NA
j_call: TRBJ2-5
clone_size: NA
v_call: TRBV18

cdr3_nt: TGTGCCAGTTCCGGGGGGCTCCGCACAGATACGCAGTATTTT
cdr3_aa: CASSGGLRTDTQYF
cdr3_length: 14
d_call: NA
j_call: TRBJ2-3
clone_size: NA
v_call: TRBV19

cdr3_nt: TGTGCCAGCACGCACGACAGAATCAATCAGCCCCAGCATTTT
cdr3_aa: CASTHDRINQPQHF
cdr3_length: 14
d_call: NA
j_call: TRBJ1-5
clone_size: NA
v_call: TRBV11-3

cdr3_nt: TGCGCCAGCAGTGAGTCTCCAGGGGTCACCGGGGAGCTGTTTTTT
cdr3_aa: CASSESPGVTGELFF
cdr3_length: 15
d_call: NA
j_call: TRBJ2-2
clone_size: few
v_call: TRBV10-1

cdr3_nt: TGTGCCAGCAGTAACCCGCAGGGAGATACGCAGTATTTT
cdr3_aa: CASSNPQGDTQYF
cdr3_length: 13
d_call: NA
j_call: TRBJ2-3
clone_size: NA
v_call: TRBV6-5

cdr3_nt: TGTGCCAGCCCACGAAGGGACATGAACACTGAAGCTTTCTTT
cdr3_aa: CASPRRDMNTEAFF
cdr3_length: 14
d_call: NA
j_call: TRBJ1-1
clone_size: NA
v_call: TRBV2

cdr3_nt: TGTGCCAGCAGCCCTGACAGTAACACTGAAGCTTTCTTT
cdr3_aa: CASSPDSNTEAFF
cdr3_length: 13
d_call: NA
j_call: TRBJ1-1
clone_size: NA
v_call: TRBV7-3

cdr3_nt: TGTGCCAGCACCAGCAGGGGAAACACCATATATTTT
cdr3_aa: CASTSRGNTIYF
cdr3_length: 12
d_call: NA
j_call: TRBJ1-3
clone_size: once
v_call: TRBV28

cdr3_nt: TGTGCCAGCAGGATTGGGGGGACCGGGGAGCTGTTTTTT
cdr3_aa: CASRIGGTGELFF
cdr3_length: 13
d_call: NA
j_call: TRBJ2-2
clone_size: NA
v_call: TRBV3-1/TRBV3-2

cdr3_nt: TGTGCCAGCAGTGCCCTGGGGGGGATCGGAAACACCATATATTTT
cdr3_aa: CASSALGGIGNTIYF
cdr3_length: 15
d_call: NA
j_call: TRBJ1-3
clone_size: NA
v_call: TRBV27

cdr3_nt: TGTGCCAGCAGAGAGGGGGAACTAAGCTACACCTTC
cdr3_aa: CASREGELSYTF
cdr3_length: 12
d_call: NA
j_call: TRBJ1-2
clone_size: NA
v_call: TRBV6-5

cdr3_nt: TGTGCCAGTAGTACCCGGCGACAGGGGGCATCCGAGCAGTACTTC
cdr3_aa: CASSTRRQGASEQYF
cdr3_length: 15
d_call: TRBD1
j_call: TRBJ2-7
clone_size: NA
v_call: TRBV19

cdr3_nt: TGTGCCAGCAGTGTTGGACAGGGCACTGGAAACACCATATATTTT
cdr3_aa: CASSVGQGTGNTIYF
cdr3_length: 15
d_call: TRBD1
j_call: TRBJ1-3
clone_size: NA
v_call: TRBV2

cdr3_nt: TGTGCCAGCAGCTTCGGACTCATATACGAGCAGTACTTC
cdr3_aa: CASSFGLIYEQYF
cdr3_length: 13
d_call: NA
j_call: TRBJ2-7
clone_size: NA
v_call: TRBV5-8

cdr3_nt: TGCGCCAGCAGCCAAGATCAATCCGGGAGTTATGGAAACACCATATATTTT
cdr3_aa: CASSQDQSGSYGNTIYF
cdr3_length: 17
d_call: NA
j_call: TRBJ1-3
clone_size: NA
v_call: TRBV4-1

cdr3_nt: TGTGCCAGCAGCCGAGGGACTATCTACGAGCAGTACTTC
cdr3_aa: CASSRGTIYEQYF
cdr3_length: 13
d_call: TRBD2
j_call: TRBJ2-7
clone_size: NA
v_call: TRBV28

cdr3_nt: TGTGCCATCCATACTCGAAAGCCCCAGCATTTT
cdr3_aa: CAIHTRKPQHF
cdr3_length: 11
d_call: NA
j_call: TRBJ1-5
clone_size: NA
v_call: TRBV10-3

cdr3_nt: TGTGCCAGCAGCGTATCCGGGAGCACTGGAAACACCATATATTTT
cdr3_aa: CASSVSGSTGNTIYF
cdr3_length: 15
d_call: NA
j_call: TRBJ1-3
clone_size: NA
v_call: TRBV9

cdr3_nt: TGTGCCAGCACCAGACAGGGGCGTAATTCACCCCTCCACTTT
cdr3_aa: CASTRQGRNSPLHF
cdr3_length: 14
d_call: TRBD1
j_call: TRBJ1-6
clone_size: NA
v_call: TRBV5-4

cdr3_nt: TGTGCCAGCAGCTCATACAGGGGAGATGGCTACACCTTC
cdr3_aa: CASSSYRGDGYTF
cdr3_length: 13
d_call: TRBD1
j_call: TRBJ1-2
clone_size: NA
v_call: TRBV5-4

cdr3_nt: TGCGCCAGCAGCCTCGGGACAGACCCGGCCACCTTC
cdr3_aa: CASSLGTDPATF
cdr3_length: 12
d_call: TRBD1
j_call: TRBJ1-2
clone_size: NA
v_call: TRBV4-1

cdr3_nt: TGTGCCAGCAGTACAGGGTCGGCGGGAAACACCATATATTTT
cdr3_aa: CASSTGSAGNTIYF
cdr3_length: 14
d_call: NA
j_call: TRBJ1-3
clone_size: once
v_call: TRBV27

cdr3_nt: TGTGCCAGCTCACTCTTTCCCGGGACTTACAATGAGCAGTTCTTC
cdr3_aa: CASSLFPGTYNEQFF
cdr3_length: 15
d_call: NA
j_call: TRBJ2-1
clone_size: NA
v_call: TRBV18

cdr3_nt: TGTGCCACCAGCAGAGATCTTTCCAATCAGCCCCAGCATTTT
cdr3_aa: CATSRDLSNQPQHF
cdr3_length: 14
d_call: NA
j_call: TRBJ1-5
clone_size: NA
v_call: TRBV15

cdr3_nt: TGTGCCAGCAAACAGGGTGACTATAATTCACCCCTCCACTTT
cdr3_aa: CASKQGDYNSPLHF
cdr3_length: 14
d_call: NA
j_call: TRBJ1-6
clone_size: NA
v_call: TRBV2

cdr3_nt: TGTGCCAGCAGGTACAGGGCTCTCGAGCAGTACTTC
cdr3_aa: CASRYRALEQYF
cdr3_length: 12
d_call: NA
j_call: TRBJ2-7
clone_size: NA
v_call: TRBV2

cdr3_nt: TGTGCCACCAGTGATTCCTGGGACAGGGCTTCCAATCAGCCCCAGCATTTT
cdr3_aa: CATSDSWDRASNQPQHF
cdr3_length: 17
d_call: TRBD1
j_call: TRBJ1-5
clone_size: NA
v_call: TRBV24-1

cdr3_nt: TGTGCCAGCAGCTTGCCCCTGAGCGATACGCAGTATTTT
cdr3_aa: CASSLPLSDTQYF
cdr3_length: 13
d_call: NA
j_call: TRBJ2-3
clone_size: once
v_call: TRBV7-6

cdr3_nt: TGTGCCAGCAGGGCTACTAGCGGGGGGGGCCCCCTGGGCAATGAGCAGTTCTTC
cdr3_aa: CASRATSGGGPLGNEQFF
cdr3_length: 18
d_call: TRBD2
j_call: TRBJ2-1
clone_size: NA
v_call: TRBV5-4

cdr3_nt: TGTGCCAGTCGACCGCCGGACAGGGAAGATGGCTACACCTTC
cdr3_aa: CASRPPDREDGYTF
cdr3_length: 14
d_call: TRBD1
j_call: TRBJ1-2
clone_size: NA
v_call: TRBV19

cdr3_nt: TGTGCCAGCAGCTTAAGGTACAACTACTACGAGCAGTACTTC
cdr3_aa: CASSLRYNYYEQYF
cdr3_length: 14
d_call: NA
j_call: TRBJ2-7
clone_size: NA
v_call: TRBV13

cdr3_nt: TGCGCCAGCAGCTTCTTACCTCCCGGGACAGGGACAACTAACTATGGCTACACCTTC
cdr3_aa: CASSFLPPGTGTTNYGYTF
cdr3_length: 19
d_call: TRBD1
j_call: TRBJ1-2
clone_size: once
v_call: TRBV5-1

cdr3_nt: TGTGCCAGTAGTACCGACAGGGGTCCCTATGGCTACACCTTC
cdr3_aa: CASSTDRGPYGYTF
cdr3_length: 14
d_call: TRBD1
j_call: TRBJ1-2
clone_size: medium-sized
v_call: TRBV19

cdr3_nt: TGTGCCAGCAGCACAACAGGGCACTCTGGAAACACCATATATTTT
cdr3_aa: CASSTTGHSGNTIYF
cdr3_length: 15
d_call: NA
j_call: TRBJ1-3
clone_size: NA
v_call: TRBV7-3

cdr3_nt: TGCGCCAGCAGCCGGACCCCGGGGACGGAGGGCTACGAGCAGTACTTC
cdr3_aa: CASSRTPGTEGYEQYF
cdr3_length: 16
d_call: NA
j_call: TRBJ2-7
clone_size: NA
v_call: TRBV4-1